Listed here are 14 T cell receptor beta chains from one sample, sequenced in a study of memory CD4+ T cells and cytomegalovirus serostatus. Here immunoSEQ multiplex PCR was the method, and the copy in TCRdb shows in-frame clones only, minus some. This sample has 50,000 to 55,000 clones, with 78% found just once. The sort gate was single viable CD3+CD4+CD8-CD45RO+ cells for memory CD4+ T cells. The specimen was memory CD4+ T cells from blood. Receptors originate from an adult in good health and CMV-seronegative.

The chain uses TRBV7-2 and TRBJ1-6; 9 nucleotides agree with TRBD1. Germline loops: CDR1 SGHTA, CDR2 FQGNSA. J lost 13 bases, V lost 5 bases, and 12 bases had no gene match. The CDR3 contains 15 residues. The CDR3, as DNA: TGTGCCAGCAGCCCGAAAGGACAGGGGATCGTGCCCCTCCACTTT. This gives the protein CASSPKGQGIVPLHF.

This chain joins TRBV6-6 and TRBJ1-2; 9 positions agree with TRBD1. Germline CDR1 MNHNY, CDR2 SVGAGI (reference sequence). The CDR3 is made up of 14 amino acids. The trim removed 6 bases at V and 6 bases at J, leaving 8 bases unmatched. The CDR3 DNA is TGTGCCAGCAGCACCTCCGGGACAGGGAATGGCTACACCTTC. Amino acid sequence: CASSTSGTGNGYTF.

The CDR3 bases are TGTGCCACCAGCAGAGATCTGGGAAATACGCAGTATTTT. This encodes CATSRDLGNTQYF. The rearrangement links TRBV15 to TRBJ2-3; D is uncertain. The germline V and J ends were trimmed by 0 bases and 7 bases, with 8 bases remaining between them. The CDR3 has 13 amino acids. Germline CDR1 and CDR2: LNHNV and YYDKDF (reference sequence).

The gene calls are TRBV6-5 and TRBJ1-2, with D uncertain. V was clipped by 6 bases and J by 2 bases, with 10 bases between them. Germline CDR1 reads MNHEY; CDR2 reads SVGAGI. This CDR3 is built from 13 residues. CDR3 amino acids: CASSPGGNYGYTF. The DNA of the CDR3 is TGTGCCAGCAGCCCCGGAGGGAACTATGGCTACACCTTC.

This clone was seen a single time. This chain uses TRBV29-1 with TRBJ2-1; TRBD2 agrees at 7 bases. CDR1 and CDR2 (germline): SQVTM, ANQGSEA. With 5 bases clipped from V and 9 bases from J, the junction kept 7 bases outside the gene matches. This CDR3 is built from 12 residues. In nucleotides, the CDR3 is TGCAGCGTTCGACTAGCCCACGTTGAGCAGTTCTTC. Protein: CSVRLAHVEQFF.

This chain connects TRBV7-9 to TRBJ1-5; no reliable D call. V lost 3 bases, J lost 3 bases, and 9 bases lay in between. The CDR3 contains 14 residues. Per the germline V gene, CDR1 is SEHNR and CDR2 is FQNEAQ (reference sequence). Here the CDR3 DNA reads TGTGCCAGCAGCTTTACGGCAGCCAATCAGCCCCAGCATTTT. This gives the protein CASSFTAANQPQHF. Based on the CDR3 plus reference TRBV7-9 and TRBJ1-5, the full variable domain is DTGVSQNPRHKITKRGQNVTFRCDPISEHNRLYWYRQTLGQGPEFLTYFQNEAQLEKSRLLSDRFSAERPKGSFSTLEIQRTEQGDSAMYLCASSFTAANQPQHFGDGTRLSIL.

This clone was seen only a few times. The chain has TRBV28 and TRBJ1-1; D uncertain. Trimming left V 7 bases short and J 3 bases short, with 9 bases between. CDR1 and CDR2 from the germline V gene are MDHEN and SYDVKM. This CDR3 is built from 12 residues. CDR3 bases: TGTGCCAGCAAGATGGTAGACACTGAAGCTTTCTTT. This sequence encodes CASKMVDTEAFF.

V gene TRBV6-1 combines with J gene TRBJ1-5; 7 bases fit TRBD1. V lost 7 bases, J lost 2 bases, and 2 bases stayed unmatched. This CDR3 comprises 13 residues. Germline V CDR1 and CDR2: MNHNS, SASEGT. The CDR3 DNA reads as TGTGCCAGCAAGGGGGCTGGCAATCAGCCCCAGCATTTT. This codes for CASKGAGNQPQHF.

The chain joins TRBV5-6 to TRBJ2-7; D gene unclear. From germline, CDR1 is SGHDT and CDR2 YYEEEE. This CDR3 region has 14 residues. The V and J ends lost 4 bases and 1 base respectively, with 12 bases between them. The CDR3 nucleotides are TGTGCCAGCAGCCCCTCGACAAATTCCTACGAGCAGTACTTC. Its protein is CASSPSTNSYEQYF.

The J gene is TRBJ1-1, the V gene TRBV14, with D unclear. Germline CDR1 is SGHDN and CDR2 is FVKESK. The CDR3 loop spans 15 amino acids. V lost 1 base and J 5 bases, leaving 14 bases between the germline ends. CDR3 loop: CASSQAKLPGTEAFF. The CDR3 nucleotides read TGTGCCAGCAGCCAAGCTAAGCTCCCGGGGACTGAAGCTTTCTTT.

Here the CDR3 reads CASSPGTGGDYGYTF. In DNA, the CDR3 is TGTGCCAGCAGCCCCGGGACAGGGGGCGACTATGGCTACACCTTC. V and J are TRBV11-1 and TRBJ1-2; 12 bases align to TRBD1. The junction had 4 bases not matched to a gene; V was cut back by 5 bases and J by 3 bases. The CDR3 consists of 15 residues. Germline lookup yields CDR1 SGHAT and CDR2 FQDESV (reference sequence). The variable domain in full, with the rest retrieved from reference TRBV11-1 and TRBJ1-2, is EAEVAQSPRYKITEKSQAVAFWCDPISGHATLYWYRQILGQGPELLVQFQDESVVDDSQLPKDRFSAERLKGVDSTLKIQPAELGDSAMYLCASSPGTGGDYGYTFGSGTRLTVV.

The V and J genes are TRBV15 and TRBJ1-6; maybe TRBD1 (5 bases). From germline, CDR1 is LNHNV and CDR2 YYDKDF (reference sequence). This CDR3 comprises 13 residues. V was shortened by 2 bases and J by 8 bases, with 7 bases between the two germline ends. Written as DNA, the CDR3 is TGTGCCACCAGCAGAAAGACAGATTCACCCCTCCACTTT. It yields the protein CATSRKTDSPLHF.

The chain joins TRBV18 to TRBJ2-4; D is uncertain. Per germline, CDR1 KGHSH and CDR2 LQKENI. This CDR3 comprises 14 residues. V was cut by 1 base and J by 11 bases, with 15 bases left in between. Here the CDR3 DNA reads TGTGCCAGCTCACCACAGGGTATTACGGTTGTTCAGTACTTC. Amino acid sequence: CASSPQGITVVQYF. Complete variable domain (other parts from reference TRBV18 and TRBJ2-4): NAGVMQNPRHLVRRRGQEARLRCSPMKGHSHVYWYRQLPEEGLKFMVYLQKENIIDESGMPKERFSAEFPKEGPSILRIQQVVRGDSAAYFCASSPQGITVVQYFGAGTRLSVL.

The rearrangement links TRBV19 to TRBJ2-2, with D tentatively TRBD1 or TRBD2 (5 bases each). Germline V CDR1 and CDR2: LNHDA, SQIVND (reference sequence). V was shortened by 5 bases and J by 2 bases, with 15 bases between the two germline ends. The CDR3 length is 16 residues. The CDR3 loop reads CASSDPLGVNTGELFF. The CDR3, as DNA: TGTGCCAGTAGTGACCCTTTGGGGGTCAACACCGGGGAGCTGTTTTTT.